This T cell receptor beta chain emerged from a study of blood T cell repertoires in COVID-19. CDR3 size: 17 residues. Germline lookup yields CDR1 SGDLS and CDR2 YYNGEE. Trimming took off 0 bases at V and 5 bases at J, with 19 bases between the two ends. TCRdb keeps only in-frame clones here, not all; method: immunoSEQ multiplex PCR. The profile shows 250,000 to 300,000 clones, 75% to 90% of them singletons. The sequence derives from a woman between 55 and 75 years old with acute or convalescent COVID-19. The chain couples TRBV9 to TRBJ2-3; D is perhaps TRBD2 (5 bases). Sequenced material: peripheral blood. This CDR3 is CASSVDEGFSRVDTQYF. Written as DNA, the CDR3 is TGTGCCAGCAGCGTAGATGAGGGATTTAGCCGGGTAGATACGCAGTATTTT.